A single sample gave rise to the 10 T cell receptor beta chains below, sequenced in a study of CD8+CD57+ T cells in acquired aplastic anemia. CDR3 and TCR beta VDJ profiling relied on genomic DNA as the template. TCRdb processed the reads anew with MiXCR; each CDR3 protein has one entry. The sample includes approximately 220,000 distinct CDR3 sequences, roughly half of them seen just once. Sequenced patients had shown CD8+CD57+ cell expansion by flow cytometry. The sequenced sample consisted of sorted CD4+, CD8+, or CD8+CD57+ T cells (not recorded which) from PBMCs. These receptors originate from a human donor with aplastic anemia.

This clonotype has at least ten counts. The chain employs TRBV4-3 and TRBJ2-5; no reliable D call. The CDR3 is 14 amino acids. Trimming shortened V by 0 bases and J by 4 bases, and 9 bases separated the two germline ends. Germline CDR1 reads LGHNA; CDR2 reads YSLEER. This CDR3 reads CASSQELVGETQYF. The CDR3 nucleotides are TGCGCCAGCAGCCAAGAACTGGTGGGAGAGACCCAGTACTTC.

In regard to this clonotype: A read error may explain this, as a much larger clone is one base away. The rearrangement uses TRBV2 and TRBJ2-3; 13 bases are shared with TRBD2. The germline V gene has CDR1 SNHLY and CDR2 FYNNEI. After removal of 6 bases from V and 2 bases from J, the junction contained 2 bases not matched to a gene. There are 15 residues in the CDR3. CDR3 DNA: TGTGCCAGCAGGGGACTAGCGGGGCACACAGATACGCAGTATTTT. It encodes CASRGLAGHTDTQYF.

The genes are TRBV30 and TRBJ1-4, with a possible D match to TRBD1 (6 bases). The CDR3 has 14 residues. V lost 0 bases to trimming and J lost 6 bases, with 11 bases between them. CDR1 is GTSNPN and CDR2 is SVGIG in the germline V gene (reference sequence). In DNA form, the CDR3 reads TGTGCCTGGAGTGTAGGCAGGGGATATGAAAAACTGTTTTTT. The encoded protein is CAWSVGRGYEKLFF.

The table lists this clonotype with many counts. V gene TRBV5-1 combines with J gene TRBJ2-1; 10 nucleotides match TRBD2. CDR1 is SGHRS, CDR2 YFSETQ, per germline. The ends lost 0 bases at V and 3 bases at J; junction bases unmatched: 0. The CDR3 runs to 15 residues. The CDR3 loop reads CASSLASGGYNEQFF. CDR3 nucleotides: TGCGCCAGCAGCTTGGCTAGCGGGGGCTACAATGAGCAGTTCTTC.

The rearrangement links TRBV2 to TRBJ2-7; D may be TRBD1 or TRBD2 (5 bases each). Germline V gene lookup returns CDR1 SNHLY and CDR2 FYNNEI. CDR3 length: 14 residues. V was cut by 6 bases and J by 2 bases, with 14 bases left in between. CDR3 coding DNA: TGTGCCAGCAGGATGGGGGTAGGGACCTACGAGCAGTACTTC. Protein sequence: CASRMGVGTYEQYF.

This rearrangement joins TRBV13 to TRBJ1-5; D perhaps matches TRBD1 (5 bases). The CDR3 has 11 amino acids. Looked up from germline, CDR1 is PRHDT and CDR2 is FYEKMQ (reference sequence). The germline V and J ends were trimmed by 6 bases and 7 bases, with 7 bases remaining between them. CDR3 sequence: CASRGDQPQHF. The DNA of the CDR3 is TGTGCCAGCAGAGGGGACCAGCCCCAGCATTTT.

This clonotype has a handful of counts. The chain employs TRBV6-1 and TRBJ1-2; D is undetermined. Germline V gives CDR1 MNHNS, CDR2 SASEGT. The CDR3 has 13 residues. Deletions cut 6 bases from V and 7 bases from J, with 15 bases between. CDR3 amino acids: CASSKDGLFGYTF. The CDR3 nucleotides read TGTGCCAGCAGCAAGGACGGGCTTTTTGGCTACACCTTC.

This clonotype has more than one count but fewer than ten. This clone may be a read error of a much larger clone one base away. The chain combines TRBV20-1 with TRBJ2-7; maybe TRBD1 (5 bases). Germline V lookup: CDR1 DFQATT, CDR2 SNEGSKA (reference sequence). The length of the CDR3 is 15 residues. In DNA form, the CDR3 reads TGCAGTGCTAGAGACACCGACAGAACAATCTACGAGCAGCACTTC. It codes for CSARDTDRTIYEQHF.

The genes are TRBV15 and TRBJ2-1; 7 bases map to TRBD1. The CDR3 is made up of 16 amino acids. Trimming took 3 bases from V and 4 from J; bases not matched to a gene: 9. The germline gives CDR1 LNHNV, CDR2 YYDKDF (reference sequence). The CDR3 DNA sequence: TGTGCCACCAGCAGGAGGGGGACAGCCATGTACAATGAGCAGTTCTTC. It is translated as CATSRRGTAMYNEQFF.

The chain combines TRBV5-4 with TRBJ2-1; D possibly corresponds to TRBD1 (5 bases). Germline V gene sequence: CDR1 SGHNT, CDR2 YYREEE (reference sequence). Trimming cost V 5 bases and J 5 bases, with 17 bases left between them. The CDR3 consists of 15 residues. CDR3 loop: CASSGASMTNNEQFF. The CDR3 coding sequence is TGTGCCAGCAGTGGGGCGTCGATGACAAACAATGAGCAGTTCTTC.